This T cell receptor beta chain was recorded in a study of T cell responses to AZD1222 COVID-19 vaccine. Details on this clone: The antigen remains undetermined.

Study-level findings and limits: CD4 TCRs associated with vaccination spanned spike, dominating at 160-218 and 743-854. Baseline testing showed seropositivity in only six or seven AZD1222 recipients. Unmutated regions of variants are reportedly targeted by nearly half of spike-specific TCRs. Most donors were white British and more were female, and clonal diversity was possibly underestimated.

Sequencing used immunoSEQ multiplex PCR; TCRdb keeps in-frame clones, though not all of them. This sample has around 120,000 clones, with over 80% found just once. V was cut by 3 bases and J by 8 bases, with 10 bases left in between. Germline-derived CDR1 and CDR2 are MNHNS and SASEGT. This CDR3 has 12 amino acids. The specimen comprised peripheral blood, sampled on day 0 of AZD1222 vaccination. The rearrangement uses TRBV6-1 and TRBJ1-2, with unresolved D. This TCR came from an adult in good health. CDR3: CASSDKGWGYTF. Written as DNA, the CDR3 is TGTGCCAGCAGTGACAAGGGCTGGGGCTACACCTTC.